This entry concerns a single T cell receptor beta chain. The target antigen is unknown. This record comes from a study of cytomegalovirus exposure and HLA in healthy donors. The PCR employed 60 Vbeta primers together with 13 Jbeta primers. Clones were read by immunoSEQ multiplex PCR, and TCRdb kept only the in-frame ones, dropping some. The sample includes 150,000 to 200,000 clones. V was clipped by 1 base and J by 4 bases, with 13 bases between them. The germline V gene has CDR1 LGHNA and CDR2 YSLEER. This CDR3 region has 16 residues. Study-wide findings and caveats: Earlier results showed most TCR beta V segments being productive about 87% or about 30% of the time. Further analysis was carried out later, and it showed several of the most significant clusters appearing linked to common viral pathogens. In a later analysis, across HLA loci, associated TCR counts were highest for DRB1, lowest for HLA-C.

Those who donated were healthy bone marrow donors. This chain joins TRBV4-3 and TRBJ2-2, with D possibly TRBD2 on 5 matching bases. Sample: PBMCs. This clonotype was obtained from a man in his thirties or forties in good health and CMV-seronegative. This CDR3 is CASSQGFAGGTGELFF. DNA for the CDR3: TGCGCCAGCAGCCAAGGCTTCGCGGGCGGCACCGGGGAGCTGTTTTTT.